The source of this T cell receptor beta chain is a study of cytomegalovirus exposure and HLA in healthy donors. Study observations and caveats: Donors were assumed by presence/absence analyses to have roughly uniform sequencing depth. HLA alleles were associated with some 16,000 TCR beta sequences in a later analysis at 0.05 false discovery rate. A reported reduction in N-insertions relative to the roughly 710-donor mean was seen in an Asian-associated ancestry cluster in a later analysis.

60 Vbeta and 13 Jbeta primers were used in PCR. This table comes from immunoSEQ multiplex PCR, and its TCRdb copy is limited to in-frame clones, with some not included. This table has roughly 87,000 clones, around 79% appearing once. The CDR3 sequence is 18 residues long. Trimming removed 8 bases from V and 5 bases from J; junction bases left unmatched: 17. From germline, CDR1 is SNHLY and CDR2 FYNNEI. This clone was recorded only once. The antigen remains unidentified. The chain links TRBV2 to TRBJ2-5; 13 nucleotides align to TRBD2. This receptor was obtained from a woman in her thirties or forties in good health and CMV-seropositive. Sequencing was performed on PBMCs. CDR3 sequence: CASRTLTSGGVLRETQYF. The DNA of the CDR3 is TGTGCCAGCCGGACCTTAACTAGCGGGGGGGTTTTGAGGGAGACCCAGTACTTC.